This T cell receptor beta chain is from a study of cytomegalovirus exposure and HLA in healthy donors. Study results and limitations: A later analysis reported that several of the most significant clusters appeared to be linked to common viral pathogens, among them Epstein-Barr virus. A later analysis linked a missense DCLRE1C variant to TCR beta V- and J-gene trimming. A later analysis showed HLA-associated TCR beta chains outstripping equally common others in clonal expansion.

PCR amplification relied on 60 Vbeta primers (plus 13 Jbeta primers). TCRdb's table, derived via immunoSEQ multiplex PCR, lists solely in-frame clones and lacks some. The sample yields over 130,000 clones, about 80% seen once. Per the germline V gene, CDR1 is SGDLS and CDR2 is YYNGEE. With 3 bases clipped from V and 3 bases from J, the junction kept 6 bases outside the gene matches. The CDR3 spans 16 residues. Concerning this clone itself: The antigen remains unidentified.

The sequenced sample consisted of PBMCs. The rearrangement joins TRBV9 to TRBJ2-3; TRBD2 agrees at 11 bases. The receptor was isolated from a man aged 40-49 years in good health and CMV-seronegative. CDR3 sequence (DNA): TGTGCCAGCAGCGCTGTAGCGGGAGGGCCAACAGATACGCAGTATTTT. Translation gives CASSAVAGGPTDTQYF.